One and the same sample provided the 21 T cell receptor beta chains below, sequenced in a study of blood T cells in healthy people across ages. Primers used in a second PCR of roughly 6 to 11 cycles were a sample-barcoded 5' primer and a J-beta primer mix. TCRdb re-analysed the 5' RACE reads in MiXCR, keeping a single row per CDR3 protein. The sample contains under 700,000 distinct CDR3 sequences, nearly 25% of which appear only once. Another study also made use of these data, one on T cells of mothers and their children.

Material for sequencing was blood. Every receptor here comes from a boy between 10 and 17 years old in good health.

This chain uses TRBV18 with TRBJ2-4; D ambiguous. The CDR3 totals 14 residues. The germline gives CDR1 KGHSH, CDR2 LQKENI. Deletions cut 4 bases from V and 9 bases from J, with 16 bases between. DNA for the CDR3: TGTGCCAGCTCACGCGCCTTAGAGGAGTCCATTCAGTACTTC. It is translated as CASSRALEESIQYF. The full variable domain, completed using reference TRBV18 and TRBJ2-4, is NAGVMQNPRHLVRRRGQEARLRCSPMKGHSHVYWYRQLPEEGLKFMVYLQKENIIDESGMPKERFSAEFPKEGPSILRIQQVVRGDSAAYFCASSRALEESIQYFGAGTRLSVL.

In this sample, this clonotype turned up a few times. This chain links TRBV19 with TRBJ2-2; 11 positions match TRBD1. CDR3 length: 14 amino acids. From germline, CDR1 is LNHDA and CDR2 SQIVND (reference sequence). Trimming cost V 7 bases and J 3 bases; bases outside gene matches: 1. The DNA for the CDR3 is TGTGCCAGTATGGGACAGGGGGACACCGGGGAGCTGTTTTTT. Translating it yields CASMGQGDTGELFF. The full variable domain, with the rest looked up from reference TRBV19 and TRBJ2-2, is DGGITQSPKYLFRKEGQNVTLSCEQNLNHDAMYWYRQDPGQGLRLIYYSQIVNDFQKGDIAEGYSVSREKKESFPLTVTSAQKNPTAFYLCASMGQGDTGELFFGEGSRLTVL.

Comment on this clonotype: A read error may account for a junction end that differs from germline. The chain uses TRBV12-5 and TRBJ2-3; D is ambiguous. Germline V lookup: CDR1 LGHNT, CDR2 FRNRAP. CDR3 length: 15 amino acids. The CDR3 sequence: CASAESGTSTDTEYF. CDR3 coding DNA: TGTGCTAGTGCGGAGTCCGGCACGAGCACAGATACGGAGTATTTT.

In its sample, this clonotype was seen a few times. The rearrangement links TRBV5-5 to TRBJ1-1, with 10 bases lining up with TRBD1. V lost 4 bases and J lost 0; bases outside the gene matches: 6. This CDR3 has 16 residues. Germline values: CDR1 SGHKS, CDR2 YYEKEE (reference sequence). The CDR3 sequence is CASSPAGTGVNTEAFF. DNA of the CDR3: TGTGCCAGCAGCCCAGCCGGGACAGGGGTGAACACTGAAGCTTTCTTT.

The chain is built from TRBV7-9 and TRBJ1-2, with 8 bases fitting TRBD1. Germline V gene data show CDR1 as SEHNR and CDR2 as FQNEAQ (reference sequence). J gave up 4 bases and V 3 bases, and 7 bases lay outside the gene matches. This CDR3 has 15 residues. DNA of the CDR3: TGTGCCAGCAGCTTGACAGGGGCGACAGCCTATGGCTACACCTTC. This translates into CASSLTGATAYGYTF.

The chain's CDR3 is CASSPGLAGGPRETQYF. The CDR3 DNA sequence: TGTGCCAGCAGCCCAGGACTAGCGGGGGGGCCTCGGGAGACCCAGTACTTC. This chain uses TRBV27 with TRBJ2-5, with 15 bases lining up with TRBD2. The CDR3 sequence is 17 residues long. After removal of 6 bases from V and 5 bases from J, the junction contained 10 bases not matched to a gene. Looked up from germline, CDR1 is MNHEY and CDR2 is SMNVEV (reference sequence).

The rearrangement joins TRBV9 to TRBJ2-6; 8 bases align to TRBD1. CDR1 and CDR2 from the germline V gene are SGDLS and YYNGEE. Trimming took 5 bases from V and 4 from J; bases not matched to a gene: 8. The CDR3 is 16 residues long. This CDR3 is CASRDGQGSGANVLTF. The DNA for the CDR3 is TGTGCCAGCAGAGATGGACAGGGTTCCGGGGCCAACGTCCTGACTTTC. Full variable domain (outside the CDR3, taken from reference TRBV9 and TRBJ2-6): DSGVTQTPKHLITATGQRVTLRCSPRSGDLSVYWYQQSLDQGLQFLIQYYNGEERAKGNILERFSAQQFPDLHSELNLSSLELGDSALYFCASRDGQGSGANVLTFGAGSRLTVL.

This clonotype has only a few counts. The chain has TRBV25-1 and TRBJ2-6, with TRBD2 as a possible D gene (5 bases). The CDR3 has 18 residues. Trimming pared 7 bases from V and 4 bases from J, leaving 23 bases between. Germline V CDR1 and CDR2: MGHDK, SYGVNS. The CDR3 sequence: CASTPGYEGAGGANVLTF. In nucleotides, the CDR3 is TGTGCCAGCACTCCGGGATATGAGGGAGCAGGAGGGGCCAACGTCCTGACTTTC.

The chain links TRBV30 to TRBJ2-5; D not resolved. V lost 3 bases and J lost 3, with 11 bases in between. The CDR3 extends over 13 amino acids. Germline V gives CDR1 GTSNPN, CDR2 SVGIG (reference sequence). In nucleotides, the CDR3 is TGTGCCTGGAGAGGGCAAGTTGAAGAGACCCAGTACTTC. Protein sequence: CAWRGQVEETQYF.

This clonotype was seen a few times. One end of the junction fails to match germline, which may point to a read error. V usage is TRBV3-1 and J usage is TRBJ2-5; perhaps D is TRBD1 or TRBD2 (5 bases each). CDR3 length: 18 amino acids. The germline V gene has CDR1 LGHDT and CDR2 YNNKEL (reference sequence). The CDR3 DNA reads as TGTGCCAGCAGCCACCTCGGATGGGGGAAGGTGGCACAAGAGACCCAATACTTC. It encodes CASSHLGWGKVAQETQYF.

This rearrangement joins TRBV20-1 to TRBJ1-1, with D maybe TRBD1 (5 bases). V was pared by 5 bases and J by 7 bases, with 11 bases between. The CDR3 has 11 residues. Germline V CDR1 and CDR2: DFQATT, SNEGSKA (reference sequence). The CDR3 spells CSAYRDGEAFF. The CDR3 region has the DNA TGCAGTGCTTACCGGGACGGTGAAGCTTTCTTT.

This chain joins TRBV27 and TRBJ2-7, with TRBD1 matching over 8 bases. The CDR3 runs 13 residues. J lost 4 bases, V lost 5 bases, and 4 bases had no gene match. Germline CDR1 and CDR2: MNHEY and SMNVEV (reference sequence). The CDR3 nucleotides are TGTGCCAGCAGTACTCGGACAGGGTACGAGCAGTACTTC. Residues: CASSTRTGYEQYF.

The V gene is TRBV4-1, the J gene TRBJ2-3; 8 nucleotides align to TRBD1. Losses at the gene ends were 4 bases for V and 0 bases for J; bases not matched to a gene: 6. The CDR3 is 16 amino acids. Germline CDR1 and CDR2: MGHRA and YSYEKL. CDR3 in amino acids: CASSPSRQGSTDTQYF. CDR3 in DNA: TGCGCCAGCAGCCCTTCGAGACAGGGGAGCACAGATACGCAGTATTTT.

The chain uses TRBV5-1 and TRBJ2-1; D call uncertain. The CDR3 has 14 residues. Trimming pared 5 bases from V and 0 bases from J, leaving 9 bases between. CDR1 SGHRS and CDR2 YFSETQ come from the germline V gene. In DNA form, the CDR3 reads TGCGCCAGCAGAGGAGTCTCCTCCTACAATGAGCAGTTCTTC. Protein: CASRGVSSYNEQFF.

This clonotype was seen a few times. One end of the junction fails to match germline, which may point to a read error. This chain joins TRBV28 and TRBJ2-1; 7 bases line up with TRBD2. CDR1 is MDHEN, CDR2 SYDVKM, per germline. This CDR3 region has 15 residues. CDR3 loop: CASSGAGSSYNEQFF. The CDR3 DNA is TGCGCCAGCAGTGGAGCGGGAAGCTCCTACAATGAGCAGTTCTTC.

Concerning this clonotype itself: One end of the junction varies from germline; a read error may be responsible. The rearrangement uses TRBV11-2 and TRBJ2-5, with TRBD2 matching over 13 bases. Judging by the DNA end, TRBJ2-1 fits better; the J call may be wrong. CDR3 length equals 15 residues. Germline V CDR1 and CDR2: SGHAT, FQNNGV. The CDR3 here is CASGLELAGGRFQFF. CDR3 coding DNA: TGTGCCAGCGGCTTAGAACTAGCGGGAGGGAGGTTTCAGTTCTTC.

For the CDR3, the DNA is TGTGCCAGCAGTTTATTCCTCGATTTAGCCAAAAACATTCAGTACTTC. This gives the protein CASSLFLDLAKNIQYF. J is TRBJ2-4 and V is TRBV12-3 or TRBV12-4; D ambiguous. This CDR3 has 16 amino acids. Trimming removed 2 bases at V and 0 bases at J, with 11 bases between.

The rearrangement uses TRBV10-3 and TRBJ2-3; D call uncertain. Trimming removed 0 bases from V and 5 bases from J, with 0 bases in between. The germline V gene has CDR1 ENHRY and CDR2 SYGVKD. This CDR3 is built from 11 residues. CDR3 in DNA: TGTGCCATCAGTGAGTCAGATACGCAGTATTTT. It yields the protein CAISESDTQYF.

This clonotype occurred a few times. The rearrangement uses TRBV29-1 and TRBJ2-5; tentative D call: TRBD2 (5 bases). The CDR3 has 15 residues. With 5 bases removed from V and 5 bases from J, the gap between germline ends came to 21 bases. Germline V CDR1 and CDR2: SQVTM, ANQGSEA. CDR3 in amino acids: CSVSGGELSRETQYF. CDR3 DNA sequence: TGCAGCGTTTCGGGTGGGGAGTTGTCGCGGGAGACCCAGTACTTC. Variable domain in full (rest from reference TRBV29-1 and TRBJ2-5): SAVISQKPSRDICQRGTSLTIQCQVDSQVTMMFWYRQQPGQSLTLIATANQGSEATYESGFVIDKFPISRPNLTFSTLTVSNMSPEDSSIYLCSVSGGELSRETQYFGPGTRLLVL.

In regard to this clonotype: A much larger clone sits a single nucleotide away, making a read error possible. The chain uses TRBV29-1 and TRBJ2-5; D is ambiguous. Per the germline V gene, CDR1 is SQVTM and CDR2 is ANQGSEA. V was clipped by 3 bases and J by 5 bases, with 13 bases between them. This CDR3 contains 13 residues. CDR3 in DNA: TGCAGCGTTGATGTCCCCCCGGCCGAGACCCAGTACTTC. It yields the protein CSVDVPPAETQYF. Looking up the rest from reference TRBV29-1 and TRBJ2-5 gives the full variable domain: SAVISQKPSRDICQRGTSLTIQCQVDSQVTMMFWYRQQPGQSLTLIATANQGSEATYESGFVIDKFPISRPNLTFSTLTVSNMSPEDSSIYLCSVDVPPAETQYFGPGTRLLVL.

The rearrangement uses TRBV7-8 and TRBJ2-5; 9 bases match TRBD1. Germline CDR1 reads SGHVS; CDR2 reads FQNEAQ. The CDR3 extends over 15 amino acids. The V and J ends lost 3 bases and 5 bases, in that order; junction bases with no gene match: 7. The CDR3 loop is CASSFGQGWGETQYF. In nucleotides, the CDR3 is TGTGCCAGCAGCTTTGGACAGGGGTGGGGGGAGACCCAGTACTTC.